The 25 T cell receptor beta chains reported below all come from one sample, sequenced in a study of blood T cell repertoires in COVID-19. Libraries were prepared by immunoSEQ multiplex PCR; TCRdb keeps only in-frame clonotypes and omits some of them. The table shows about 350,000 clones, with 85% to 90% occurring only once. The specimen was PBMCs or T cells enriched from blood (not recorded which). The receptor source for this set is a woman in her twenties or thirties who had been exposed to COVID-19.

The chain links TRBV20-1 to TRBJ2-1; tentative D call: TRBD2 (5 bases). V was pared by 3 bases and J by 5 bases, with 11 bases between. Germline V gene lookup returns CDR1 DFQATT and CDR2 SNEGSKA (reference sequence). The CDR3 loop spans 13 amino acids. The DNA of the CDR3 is TGCAGTGCTAGTGGCCTAGCTAACAATGAGCAGTTCTTC. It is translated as CSASGLANNEQFF.

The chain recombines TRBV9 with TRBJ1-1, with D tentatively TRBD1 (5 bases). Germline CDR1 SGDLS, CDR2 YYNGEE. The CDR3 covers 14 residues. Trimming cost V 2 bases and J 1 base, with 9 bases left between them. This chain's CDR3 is CASSVATANTEAFF. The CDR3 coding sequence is TGTGCCAGCAGCGTCGCGACAGCGAACACTGAAGCTTTCTTT.

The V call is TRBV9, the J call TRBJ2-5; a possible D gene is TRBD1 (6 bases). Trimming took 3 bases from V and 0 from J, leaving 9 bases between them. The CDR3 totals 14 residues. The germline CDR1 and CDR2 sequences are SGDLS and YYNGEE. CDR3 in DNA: TGTGCCAGCAGCGAGGGACAAGACCAAGAGACCCAGTACTTC. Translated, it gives CASSEGQDQETQYF.

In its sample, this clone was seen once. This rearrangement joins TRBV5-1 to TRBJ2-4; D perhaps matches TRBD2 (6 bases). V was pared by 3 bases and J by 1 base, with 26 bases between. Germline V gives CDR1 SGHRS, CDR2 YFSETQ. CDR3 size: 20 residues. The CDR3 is CASSSAPGRDSDGAKNIQYF. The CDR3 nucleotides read TGCGCCAGCAGCTCGGCCCCCGGGCGGGATTCTGATGGGGCCAAAAACATTCAGTACTTC. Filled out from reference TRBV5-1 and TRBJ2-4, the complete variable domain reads KAGVTQTPRYLIKTRGQQVTLSCSPISGHRSVSWYQQTPGQGLQFLFEYFSETQRNKGNFPGRFSGRQFSNSRSEMNVSTLELGDSALYLCASSSAPGRDSDGAKNIQYFGAGTRLSVL.

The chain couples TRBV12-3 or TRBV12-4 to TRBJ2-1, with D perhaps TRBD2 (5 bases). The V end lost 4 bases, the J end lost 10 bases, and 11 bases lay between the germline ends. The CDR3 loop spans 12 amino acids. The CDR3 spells CASSSWSGEQFF. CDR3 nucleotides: TGTGCCAGCAGTTCATGGTCGGGGGAGCAGTTCTTC.

CDR3 sequence reads: CATSRDLDYQLVNYGYTF. DNA of the CDR3: TGTGCCACCAGCAGAGATCTGGACTACCAACTCGTTAACTATGGCTACACCTTC. The V and J genes are TRBV15 and TRBJ1-2, with D unclear. This CDR3 is built from 18 residues. The V and J ends lost 0 bases and 1 base respectively, with 18 bases between them. CDR1 LNHNV and CDR2 YYDKDF come from the germline V gene (reference sequence).

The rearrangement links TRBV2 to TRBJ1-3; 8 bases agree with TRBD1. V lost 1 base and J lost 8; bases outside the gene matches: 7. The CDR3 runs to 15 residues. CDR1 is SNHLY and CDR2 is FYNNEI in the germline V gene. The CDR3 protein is CASSEGQGPGHTIYF. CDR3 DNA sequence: TGTGCCAGCAGTGAAGGACAGGGGCCGGGACACACCATATATTTT.

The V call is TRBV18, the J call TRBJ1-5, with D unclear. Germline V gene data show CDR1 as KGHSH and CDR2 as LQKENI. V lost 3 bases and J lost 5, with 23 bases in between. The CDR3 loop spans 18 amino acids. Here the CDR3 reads CASSPMENAGGYYQPQHF. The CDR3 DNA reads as TGTGCCAGCTCACCCATGGAAAACGCCGGAGGGTACTATCAGCCCCAGCATTTT.

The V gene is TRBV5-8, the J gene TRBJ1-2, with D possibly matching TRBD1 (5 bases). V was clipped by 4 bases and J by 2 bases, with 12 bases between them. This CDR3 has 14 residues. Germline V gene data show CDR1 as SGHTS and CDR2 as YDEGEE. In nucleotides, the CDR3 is TGTGCCAGCAGCACCCCTCCAGGGAACTATGGCTACACCTTC. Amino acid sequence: CASSTPPGNYGYTF.

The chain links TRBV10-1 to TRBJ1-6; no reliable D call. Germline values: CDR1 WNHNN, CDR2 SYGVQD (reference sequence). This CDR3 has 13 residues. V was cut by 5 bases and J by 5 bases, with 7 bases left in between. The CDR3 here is CASSNGNNSPLHF. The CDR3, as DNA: TGCGCCAGCAGTAACGGGAATAATTCACCCCTCCACTTT.

CDR3 sequence reads: CASSLGGGYEQYF. For the CDR3, the DNA is TGTGCCAGCAGTTTGGGGGGAGGCTACGAGCAGTACTTC. The V gene is TRBV6-5, the J gene TRBJ2-7, with D possibly matching TRBD2 (6 bases). The germline V gene has CDR1 MNHEY and CDR2 SVGAGI. The CDR3 length is 13 residues. The V gene lost 4 bases and the J gene lost 3 bases, with 10 bases spanning the gap.

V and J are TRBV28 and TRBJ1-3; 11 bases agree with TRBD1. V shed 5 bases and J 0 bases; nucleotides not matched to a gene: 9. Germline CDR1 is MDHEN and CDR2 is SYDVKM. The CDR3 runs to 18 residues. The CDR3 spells CASSVGGQGAVSGNTIYF. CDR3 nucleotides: TGTGCCAGCAGTGTTGGAGGACAGGGGGCTGTCTCTGGAAACACCATATATTTT.

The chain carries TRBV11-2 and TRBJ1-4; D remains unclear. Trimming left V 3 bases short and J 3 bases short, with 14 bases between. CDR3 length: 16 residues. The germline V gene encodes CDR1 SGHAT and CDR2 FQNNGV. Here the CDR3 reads CASSLFRRRSNEKLFF. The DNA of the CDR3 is TGTGCCAGCAGCTTGTTCAGGAGGCGGTCTAATGAAAAACTGTTTTTT.

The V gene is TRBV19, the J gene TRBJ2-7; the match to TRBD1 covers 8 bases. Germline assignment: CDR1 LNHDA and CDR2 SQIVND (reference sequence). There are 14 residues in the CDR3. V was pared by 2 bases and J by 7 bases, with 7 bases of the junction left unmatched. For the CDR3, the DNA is TGTGCCAGTAGTATATCGGGACAGGTCGCGGAGCAGTACTTC. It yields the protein CASSISGQVAEQYF.

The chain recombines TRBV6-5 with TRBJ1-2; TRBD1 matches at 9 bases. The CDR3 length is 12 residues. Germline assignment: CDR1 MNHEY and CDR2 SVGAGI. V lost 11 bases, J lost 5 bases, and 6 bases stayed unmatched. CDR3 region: CALQGAGYGYTF. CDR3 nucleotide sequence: TGTGCCCTACAGGGGGCAGGTTATGGCTACACCTTC.

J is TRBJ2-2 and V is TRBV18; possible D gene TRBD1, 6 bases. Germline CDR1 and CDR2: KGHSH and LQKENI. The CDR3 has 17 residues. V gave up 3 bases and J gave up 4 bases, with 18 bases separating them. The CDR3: CASSPNPVQGSTGELFF. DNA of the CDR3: TGTGCCAGCTCACCGAACCCGGTACAGGGCAGCACCGGGGAGCTGTTTTTT.

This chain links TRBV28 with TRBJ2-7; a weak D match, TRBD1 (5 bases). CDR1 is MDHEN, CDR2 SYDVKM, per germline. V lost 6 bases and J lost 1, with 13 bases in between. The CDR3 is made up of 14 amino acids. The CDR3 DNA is TGTGCCAGCAGGTCTACAGGAGAATCCTACGAGCAGTACTTC. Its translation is CASRSTGESYEQYF.

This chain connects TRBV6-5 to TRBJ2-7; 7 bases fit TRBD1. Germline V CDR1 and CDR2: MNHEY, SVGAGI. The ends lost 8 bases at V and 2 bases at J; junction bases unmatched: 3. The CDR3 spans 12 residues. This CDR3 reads CASGTEPYEQYF. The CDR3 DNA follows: TGTGCCAGCGGGACAGAACCCTACGAGCAGTACTTC.

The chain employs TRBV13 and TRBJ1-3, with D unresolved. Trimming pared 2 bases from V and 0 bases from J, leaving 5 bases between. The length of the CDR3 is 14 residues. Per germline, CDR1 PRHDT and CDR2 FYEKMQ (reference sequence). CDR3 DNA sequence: TGTGCCAGCAGCTTACTCGGCTCTGGAAACACCATATATTTT. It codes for CASSLLGSGNTIYF.

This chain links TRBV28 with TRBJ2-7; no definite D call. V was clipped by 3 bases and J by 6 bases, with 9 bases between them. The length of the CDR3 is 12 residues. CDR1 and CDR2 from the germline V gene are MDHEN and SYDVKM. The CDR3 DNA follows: TGTGCCAGCAGTTTCGCGGCCTCCGAGCAGTACTTC. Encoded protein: CASSFAASEQYF.

The CDR3 nucleotides are TGTGCCAGCAGCTTGATGCAGGGGACTGAAGCTTTCTTT. Translating gives CASSLMQGTEAFF. The V gene is TRBV7-9, the J gene TRBJ1-1; maybe TRBD1 (6 bases). This CDR3 contains 13 residues. CDR1 SEHNR and CDR2 FQNEAQ come from the germline V gene (reference sequence). Between the trimmed V and J ends, which lost 3 bases and 5 bases, there was a span of 10 bases.

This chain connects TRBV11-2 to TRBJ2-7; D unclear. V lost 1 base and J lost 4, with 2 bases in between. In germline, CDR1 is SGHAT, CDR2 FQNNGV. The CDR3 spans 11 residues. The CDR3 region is CASSLAYEQYF. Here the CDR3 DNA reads TGTGCCAGCAGCTTAGCGTACGAGCAGTACTTC.

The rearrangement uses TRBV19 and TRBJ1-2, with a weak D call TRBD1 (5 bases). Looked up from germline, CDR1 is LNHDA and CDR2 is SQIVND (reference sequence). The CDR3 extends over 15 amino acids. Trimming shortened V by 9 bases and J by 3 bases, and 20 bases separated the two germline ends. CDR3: CASRRTPPGDYGYTF. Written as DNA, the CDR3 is TGTGCCAGCCGCAGGACACCCCCTGGGGACTATGGCTACACCTTC.

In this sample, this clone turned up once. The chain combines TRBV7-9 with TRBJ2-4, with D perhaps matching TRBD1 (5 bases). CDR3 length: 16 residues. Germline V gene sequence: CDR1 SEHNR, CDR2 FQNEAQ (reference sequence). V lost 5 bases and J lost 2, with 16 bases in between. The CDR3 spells CASSHDNRSPKNIQYF. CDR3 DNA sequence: TGTGCCAGCAGCCATGACAACAGGAGCCCCAAAAACATTCAGTACTTC.

CDR3 residues: CASSMGQGYQPQHF. The DNA for the CDR3 is TGTGCCAGTAGTATGGGACAGGGATATCAGCCCCAGCATTTT. The chain combines TRBV19 with TRBJ1-5, with 9 bases lining up with TRBD1. Germline assignment: CDR1 LNHDA and CDR2 SQIVND (reference sequence). This CDR3 contains 14 residues. V was pared by 3 bases and J by 5 bases, with 2 bases of the junction left unmatched.